This T cell receptor beta chain emerged from a study of T cell responses to AZD1222 COVID-19 vaccine. Concerning this clone itself: What it recognizes is unknown.

Study-wide findings and caveats: When two AZD1222 doses had been given, Spike-specific TCR breadth and depth rose. Donors in the cohort were predominantly white British and more often female, and clonal diversity was possibly underestimated. Only a handful of AZD1222 recipients, five to seven in all, had baseline seropositivity.

The CDR3 has 14 amino acids. V was cut by 2 bases and J by 9 bases, with 14 bases left in between. The germline CDR1 and CDR2 sequences are LGHDT and YNNKEL (reference sequence). Some clones are missing from TCRdb's copy, which holds only in-frame ones; the method was immunoSEQ multiplex PCR. The table has around 140,000 clones, 85% to 90% seen once. The receptor was isolated from an adult in good health. This chain joins TRBV3-1 (or the pseudogene TRBV3-2) and TRBJ1-5; no definite D call. This specimen consisted of peripheral blood, obtained on day 0 of AZD1222 vaccination. Written as DNA, the CDR3 is TGTGCCAGCAGCCAACGGACTACCGGGAGGCCCCAGCATTTT. Its protein is CASSQRTTGRPQHF.